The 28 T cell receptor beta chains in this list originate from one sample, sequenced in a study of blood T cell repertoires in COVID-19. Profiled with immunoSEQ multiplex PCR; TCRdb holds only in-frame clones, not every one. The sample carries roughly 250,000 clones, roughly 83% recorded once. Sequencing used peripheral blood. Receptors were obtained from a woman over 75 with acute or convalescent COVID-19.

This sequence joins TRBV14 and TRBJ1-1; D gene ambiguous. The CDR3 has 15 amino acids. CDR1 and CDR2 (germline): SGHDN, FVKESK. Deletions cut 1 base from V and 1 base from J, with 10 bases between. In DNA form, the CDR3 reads TGTGCCAGCAGCCAAGTCGGAGATAGGAACACTGAAGCTTTCTTT. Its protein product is CASSQVGDRNTEAFF.

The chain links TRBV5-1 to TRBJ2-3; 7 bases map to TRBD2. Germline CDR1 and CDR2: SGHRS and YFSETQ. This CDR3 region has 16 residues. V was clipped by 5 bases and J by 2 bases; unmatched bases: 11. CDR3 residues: CASRVGGSPPTDTQYF. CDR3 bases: TGCGCCAGCAGGGTGGGGGGGAGCCCCCCCACAGATACGCAGTATTTT.

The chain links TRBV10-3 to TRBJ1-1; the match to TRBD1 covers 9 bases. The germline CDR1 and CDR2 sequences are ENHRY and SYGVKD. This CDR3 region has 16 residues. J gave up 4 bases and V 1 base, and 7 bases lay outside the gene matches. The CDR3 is CAISEWPGQGGTEAFF. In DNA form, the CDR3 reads TGTGCCATCAGTGAGTGGCCGGGACAGGGAGGCACTGAAGCTTTCTTT.

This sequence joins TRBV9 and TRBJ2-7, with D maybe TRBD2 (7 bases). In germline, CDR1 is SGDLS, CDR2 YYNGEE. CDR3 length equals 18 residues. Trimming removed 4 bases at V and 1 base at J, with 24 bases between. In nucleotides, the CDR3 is TGTGCCAGCAGCCTCCGGGGGGACGCGGGGACACTATCCTACGAGCAGTACTTC. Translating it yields CASSLRGDAGTLSYEQYF.

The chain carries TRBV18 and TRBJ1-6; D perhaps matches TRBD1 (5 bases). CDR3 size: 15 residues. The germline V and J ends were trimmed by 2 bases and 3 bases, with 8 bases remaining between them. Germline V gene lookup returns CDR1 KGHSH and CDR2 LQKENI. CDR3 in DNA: TGTGCCAGCTCACCAGGGGCGGACTATAATTCACCCCTCCACTTT. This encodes CASSPGADYNSPLHF.

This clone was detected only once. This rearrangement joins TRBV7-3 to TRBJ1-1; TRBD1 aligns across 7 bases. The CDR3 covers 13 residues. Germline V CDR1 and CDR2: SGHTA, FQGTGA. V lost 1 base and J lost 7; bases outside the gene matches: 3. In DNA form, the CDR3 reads TGTGCCAGCAGCTTAAACAGGGGCTATGAAGCTTTCTTT. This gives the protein CASSLNRGYEAFF.

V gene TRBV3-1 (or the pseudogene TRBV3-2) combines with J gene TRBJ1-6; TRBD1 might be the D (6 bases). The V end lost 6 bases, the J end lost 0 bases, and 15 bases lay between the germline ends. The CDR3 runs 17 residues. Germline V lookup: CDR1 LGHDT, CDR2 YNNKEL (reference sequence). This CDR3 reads CASRRGGGFSYNSPLHF. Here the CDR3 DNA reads TGTGCCAGCAGGAGAGGGGGAGGGTTCTCCTATAATTCACCCCTCCACTTT.

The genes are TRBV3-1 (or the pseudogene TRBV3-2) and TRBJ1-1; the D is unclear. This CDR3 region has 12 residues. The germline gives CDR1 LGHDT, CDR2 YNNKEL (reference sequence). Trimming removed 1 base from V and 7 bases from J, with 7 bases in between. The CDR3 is CASSQVPGEAFF. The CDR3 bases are TGTGCCAGCAGCCAAGTCCCGGGTGAAGCTTTCTTT.

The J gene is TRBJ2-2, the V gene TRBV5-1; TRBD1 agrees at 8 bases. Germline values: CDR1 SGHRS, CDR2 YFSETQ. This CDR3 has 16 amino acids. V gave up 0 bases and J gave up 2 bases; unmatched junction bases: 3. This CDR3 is CASSLGGTGNTGELFF. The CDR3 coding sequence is TGCGCCAGCAGCTTGGGAGGGACAGGCAACACCGGGGAGCTGTTTTTT. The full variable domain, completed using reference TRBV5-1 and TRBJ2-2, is KAGVTQTPRYLIKTRGQQVTLSCSPISGHRSVSWYQQTPGQGLQFLFEYFSETQRNKGNFPGRFSGRQFSNSRSEMNVSTLELGDSALYLCASSLGGTGNTGELFFGEGSRLTVL.

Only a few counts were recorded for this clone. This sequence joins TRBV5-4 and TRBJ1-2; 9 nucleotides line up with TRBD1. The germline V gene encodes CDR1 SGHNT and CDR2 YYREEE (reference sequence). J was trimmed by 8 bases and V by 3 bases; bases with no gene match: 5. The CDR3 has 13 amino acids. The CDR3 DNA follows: TGTGCCAGCAGCTCGGAAACAGGGGGCGGCTACACCTTC. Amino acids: CASSSETGGGYTF. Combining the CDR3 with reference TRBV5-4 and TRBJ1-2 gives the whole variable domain ETGVTQSPTHLIKTRGQQVTLRCSSQSGHNTVSWYQQALGQGPQFIFQYYREEENGRGNFPPRFSGLQFPNYSSELNVNALELDDSALYLCASSSETGGGYTFGSGTRLTVV.

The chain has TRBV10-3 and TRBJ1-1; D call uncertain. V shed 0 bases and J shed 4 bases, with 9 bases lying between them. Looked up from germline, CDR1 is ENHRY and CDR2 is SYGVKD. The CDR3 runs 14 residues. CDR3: CAISESAGTTEAFF. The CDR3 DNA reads TGTGCCATCAGTGAGTCTGCAGGCACCACTGAAGCTTTCTTT.

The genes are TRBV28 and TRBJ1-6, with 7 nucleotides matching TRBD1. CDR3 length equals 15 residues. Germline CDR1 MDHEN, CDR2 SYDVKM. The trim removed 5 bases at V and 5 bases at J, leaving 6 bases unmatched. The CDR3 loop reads CASSARQGDNSPLHF. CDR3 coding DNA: TGTGCCAGCAGTGCCAGACAGGGAGATAATTCACCCCTCCACTTT. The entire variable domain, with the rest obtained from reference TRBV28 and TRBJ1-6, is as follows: DVKVTQSSRYLVKRTGEKVFLECVQDMDHENMFWYRQDPGLGLRLIYFSYDVKMKEKGDIPEGYSVSREKKERFSLILESASTNQTSMYLCASSARQGDNSPLHFGNGTRLTVT.

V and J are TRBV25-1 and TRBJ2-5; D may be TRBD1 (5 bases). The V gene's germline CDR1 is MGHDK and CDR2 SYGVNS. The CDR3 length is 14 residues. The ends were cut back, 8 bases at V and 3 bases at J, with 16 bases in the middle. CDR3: CASGKSLTEETQYF. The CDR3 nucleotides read TGTGCCAGCGGGAAAAGTTTGACAGAAGAGACCCAGTACTTC. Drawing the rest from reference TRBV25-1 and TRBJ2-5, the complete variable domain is EADIYQTPRYLVIGTGKKITLECSQTMGHDKMYWYQQDPGMELHLIHYSYGVNSTEKGDLSSESTVSRIRTEHFPLTLESARPSHTSQYLCASGKSLTEETQYFGPGTRLLVL.

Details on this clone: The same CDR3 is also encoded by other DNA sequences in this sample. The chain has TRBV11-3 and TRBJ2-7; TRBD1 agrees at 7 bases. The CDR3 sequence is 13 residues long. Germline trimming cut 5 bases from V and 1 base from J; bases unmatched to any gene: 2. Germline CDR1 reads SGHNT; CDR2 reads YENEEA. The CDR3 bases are TGTGCCAGCAGCCCGACAGGGTCCTACGAGCAGTACTTC. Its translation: CASSPTGSYEQYF.

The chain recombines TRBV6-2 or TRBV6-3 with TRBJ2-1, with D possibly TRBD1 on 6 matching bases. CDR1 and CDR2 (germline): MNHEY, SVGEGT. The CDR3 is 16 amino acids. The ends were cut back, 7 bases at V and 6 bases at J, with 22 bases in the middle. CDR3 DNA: TGTGCCAGCACCCCCCTGACAGGTTCCGTTGGCAATGAGCAGTTCTTC. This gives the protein CASTPLTGSVGNEQFF.

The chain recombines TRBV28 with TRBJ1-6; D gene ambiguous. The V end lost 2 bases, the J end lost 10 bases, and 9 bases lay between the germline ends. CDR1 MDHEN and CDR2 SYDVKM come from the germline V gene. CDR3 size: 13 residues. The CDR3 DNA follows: TGTGCCAGCAGTTTACCGGGAAGCTCACCCCTCCACTTT. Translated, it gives CASSLPGSSPLHF.

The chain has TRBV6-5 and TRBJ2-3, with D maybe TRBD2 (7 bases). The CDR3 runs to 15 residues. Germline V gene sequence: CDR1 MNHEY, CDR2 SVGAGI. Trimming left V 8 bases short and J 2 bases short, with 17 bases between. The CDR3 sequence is CASSNGGALTDTQYF. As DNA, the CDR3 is TGTGCCAGCTCCAATGGGGGGGCCCTCACAGATACGCAGTATTTT.

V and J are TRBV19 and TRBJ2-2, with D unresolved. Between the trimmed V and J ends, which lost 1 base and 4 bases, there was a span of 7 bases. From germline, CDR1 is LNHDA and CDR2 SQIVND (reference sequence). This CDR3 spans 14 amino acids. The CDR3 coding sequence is TGTGCCAGTAGTATAGCTAGTGGCACCGGGGAGCTGTTTTTT. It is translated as CASSIASGTGELFF.

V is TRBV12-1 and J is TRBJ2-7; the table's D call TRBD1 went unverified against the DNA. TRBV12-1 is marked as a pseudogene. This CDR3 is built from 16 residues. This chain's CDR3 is CASSLPPGEPSYEQYF. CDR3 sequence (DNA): TGTGCCAGCAGCTTGCCGCCAGGTGAACCCTCCTACGAGCAGTACTTC.

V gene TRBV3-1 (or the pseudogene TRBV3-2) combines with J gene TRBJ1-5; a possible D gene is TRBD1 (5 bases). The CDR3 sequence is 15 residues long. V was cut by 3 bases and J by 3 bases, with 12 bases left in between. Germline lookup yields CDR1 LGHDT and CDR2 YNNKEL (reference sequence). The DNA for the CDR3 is TGTGCCAGCAGCCATTCAGGGTCCTTCAATCAGCCCCAGCATTTT. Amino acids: CASSHSGSFNQPQHF.

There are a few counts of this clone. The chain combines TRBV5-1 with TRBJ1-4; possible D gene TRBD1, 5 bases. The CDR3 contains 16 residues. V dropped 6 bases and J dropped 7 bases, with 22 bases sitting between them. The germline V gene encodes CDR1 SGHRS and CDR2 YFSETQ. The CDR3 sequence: CASKGQGNLGSEKLFF. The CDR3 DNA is TGCGCCAGCAAGGGGCAGGGCAACCTGGGCTCTGAAAAACTGTTTTTT. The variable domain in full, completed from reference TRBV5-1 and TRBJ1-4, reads KAGVTQTPRYLIKTRGQQVTLSCSPISGHRSVSWYQQTPGQGLQFLFEYFSETQRNKGNFPGRFSGRQFSNSRSEMNVSTLELGDSALYLCASKGQGNLGSEKLFFGSGTQLSVL.

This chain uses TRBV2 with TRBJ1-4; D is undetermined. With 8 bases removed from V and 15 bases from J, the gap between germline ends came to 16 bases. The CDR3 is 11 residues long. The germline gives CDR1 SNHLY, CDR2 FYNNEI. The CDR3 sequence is CASRVISLMFF. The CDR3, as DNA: TGTGCCAGCCGTGTGATATCACTGATGTTTTTT.

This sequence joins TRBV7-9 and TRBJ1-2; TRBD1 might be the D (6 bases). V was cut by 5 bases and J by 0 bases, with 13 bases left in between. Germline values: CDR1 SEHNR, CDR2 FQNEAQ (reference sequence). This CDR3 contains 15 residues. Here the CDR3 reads CASSPVDRSNYGYTF. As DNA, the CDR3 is TGTGCCAGCAGCCCCGTGGACAGATCTAACTATGGCTACACCTTC.

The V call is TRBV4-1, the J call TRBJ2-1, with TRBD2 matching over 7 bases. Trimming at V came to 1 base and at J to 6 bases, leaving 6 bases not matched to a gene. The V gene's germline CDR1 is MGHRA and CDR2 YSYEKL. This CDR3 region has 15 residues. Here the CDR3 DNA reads TGCGCCAGCAGCCAAGGCGGGGGTGTCGGCAATGAGCAGTTCTTC. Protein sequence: CASSQGGGVGNEQFF.

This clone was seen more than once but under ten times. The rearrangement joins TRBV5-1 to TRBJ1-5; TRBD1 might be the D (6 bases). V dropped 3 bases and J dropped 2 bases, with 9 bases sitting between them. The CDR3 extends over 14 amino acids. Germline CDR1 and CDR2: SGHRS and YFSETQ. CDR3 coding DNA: TGCGCCAGCAGCTCACAGGGTGGCAATCAGCCCCAGCATTTT. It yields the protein CASSSQGGNQPQHF.

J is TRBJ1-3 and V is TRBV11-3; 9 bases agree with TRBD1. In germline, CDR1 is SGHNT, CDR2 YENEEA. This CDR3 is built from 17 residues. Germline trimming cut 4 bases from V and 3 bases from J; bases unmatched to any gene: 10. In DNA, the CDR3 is TGTGCCAGCAGCTCCTCCTTGGGACAGGGAAATGGAAACACCATATATTTT. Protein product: CASSSSLGQGNGNTIYF. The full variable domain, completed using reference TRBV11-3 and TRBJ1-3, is EAGVVQSPRYKIIEKKQPVAFWCNPISGHNTLYWYLQNLGQGPELLIRYENEEAVDDSQLPKDRFSAERLKGVDSTLKIQPAELGDSAVYLCASSSSLGQGNGNTIYFGEGSWLTVV.

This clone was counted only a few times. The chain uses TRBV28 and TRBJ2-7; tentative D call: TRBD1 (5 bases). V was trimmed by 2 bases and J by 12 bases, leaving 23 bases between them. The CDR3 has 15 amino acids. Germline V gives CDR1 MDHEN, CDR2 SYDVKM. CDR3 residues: CASSLIRVSVSQRYF. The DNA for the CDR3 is TGTGCCAGCAGTTTAATCAGGGTGTCCGTTAGTCAACGGTACTTC.

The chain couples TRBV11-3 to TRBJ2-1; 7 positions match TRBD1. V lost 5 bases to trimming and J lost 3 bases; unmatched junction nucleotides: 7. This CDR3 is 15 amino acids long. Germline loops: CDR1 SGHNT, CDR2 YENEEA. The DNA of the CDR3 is TGTGCCAGCAGCGCTTCGACAGGGATCTACAATGAGCAGTTCTTC. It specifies CASSASTGIYNEQFF.